This is a list of T cell receptor beta chains from one sample in a study of Ad26.COV2.S vaccination and SARS-CoV-2 variants. Profiling relied on immunoSEQ multiplex PCR, and the TCRdb table lists in-frame clones only, not all of them. This table holds about 440,000 clones, roughly nine tenths found once. The sample consisted of peripheral blood, taken in a trial of Ad26.COV2.S vaccine versus placebo. The source is a person aged 18-60 years who received the Ad26.COV2.S COVID-19 vaccine or a placebo. Both conserved end residues are part of each CDR3. Each record gives: CDR3 length, V gene, D gene, J gene, clone size, CDR3 protein, CDR3 DNA. The D gene is left open where the match is weak. The size entry is marked missing in some rows and otherwise reads once, few, many or a size class.

13	TRBV4-3	.	TRBJ2-3	once	CASSQDGADTQYF	TGCGCCAGCAGCCAAGATGGGGCAGATACGCAGTATTTT
17	TRBV23-1	.	TRBJ1-5	.	CASSEEGLYFSNQPQHF	TGCGCCAGCAGTGAGGAGGGTCTCTATTTTAGCAATCAGCCCCAGCATTTT
13	TRBV28	TRBD2	TRBJ2-7	.	CASNAGGSYEQYF	TGTGCCAGCAACGCGGGAGGCTCCTACGAGCAGTACTTC
13	TRBV6-6	.	TRBJ1-6	.	CATRGRGGSPLHF	TGTGCCACCCGGGGTCGGGGCGGATCACCCCTCCACTTT
19	TRBV15	.	TRBJ1-3	.	CATSRDFSAGLNSGNTIYF	TGTGCCACCAGCAGAGATTTTTCTGCGGGGTTGAACTCTGGAAACACCATATATTTT
10	TRBV28	.	TRBJ2-3	.	CASGTDTQYF	TGTGCCAGCGGCACAGATACGCAGTATTTT
14	TRBV5-4	TRBD2	TRBJ2-7	.	CASSLEASGYEQYF	TGTGCCAGCAGCTTGGAGGCTAGCGGGTACGAGCAGTACTTC
15	TRBV6-5	.	TRBJ2-1	.	CASTPSGSSYNEQFF	TGTGCCAGCACCCCATCCGGGAGCTCCTACAATGAGCAGTTCTTC
15	TRBV7-9	.	TRBJ1-4	.	CASSLGAREDEKLFF	TGTGCCAGCAGCTTAGGAGCCAGGGAAGACGAAAAACTGTTTTTT
14	TRBV28	.	TRBJ2-7	.	CASSLMSGPGEQYF	TGTGCCAGCAGTTTAATGTCCGGACCCGGTGAGCAGTACTTC
13	TRBV6-2/TRBV6-3	.	TRBJ1-2	.	CASSKDPTWGYTF	TGTGCCAGCAGTAAGGACCCCACATGGGGCTACACCTTC
15	TRBV27	.	TRBJ1-3	.	CASSTARQAGNTIYF	TGTGCCAGCAGTACCGCCCGACAGGCTGGAAACACCATATATTTT
16	TRBV5-1	.	TRBJ1-1	.	CASSPIPQGRMSEAFF	TGCGCCAGCAGCCCTATTCCTCAGGGAAGGATGAGTGAAGCTTTCTTT
14	TRBV10-1	.	TRBJ2-7	.	CASRGTEDHYEQYF	TGCGCCAGCAGGGGGACGGAGGACCACTACGAGCAGTACTTC